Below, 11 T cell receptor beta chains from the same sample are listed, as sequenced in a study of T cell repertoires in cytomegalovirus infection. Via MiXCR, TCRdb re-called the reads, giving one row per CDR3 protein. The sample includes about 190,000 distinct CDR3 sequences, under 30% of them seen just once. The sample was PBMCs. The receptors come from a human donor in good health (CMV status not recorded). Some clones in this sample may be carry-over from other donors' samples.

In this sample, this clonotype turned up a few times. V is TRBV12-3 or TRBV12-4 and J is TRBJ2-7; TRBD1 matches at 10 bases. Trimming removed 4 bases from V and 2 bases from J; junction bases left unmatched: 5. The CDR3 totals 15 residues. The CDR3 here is CASSSRQGAPYEQYF. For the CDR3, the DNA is TGTGCCAGCAGTTCCAGACAGGGGGCCCCCTACGAGCAGTACTTC.

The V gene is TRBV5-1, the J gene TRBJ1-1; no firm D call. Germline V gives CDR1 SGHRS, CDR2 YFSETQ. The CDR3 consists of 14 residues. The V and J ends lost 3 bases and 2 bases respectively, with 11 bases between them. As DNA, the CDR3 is TGCGCCAGCAGCTCAAGGGCAGCCAACACTGAAGCTTTCTTT. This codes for CASSSRAANTEAFF.

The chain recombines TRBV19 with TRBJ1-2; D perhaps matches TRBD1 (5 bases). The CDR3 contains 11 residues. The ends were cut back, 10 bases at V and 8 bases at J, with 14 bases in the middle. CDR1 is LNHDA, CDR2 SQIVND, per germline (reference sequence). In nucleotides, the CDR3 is TGTGCCAAAGAGAGGGGCTGCGGCTACACCTTC. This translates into CAKERGCGYTF.

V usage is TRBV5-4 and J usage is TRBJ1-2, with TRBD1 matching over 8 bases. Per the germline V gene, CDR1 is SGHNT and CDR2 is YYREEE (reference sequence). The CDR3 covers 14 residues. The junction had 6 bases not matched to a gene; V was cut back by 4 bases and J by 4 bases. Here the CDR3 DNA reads TGTGCCAGCAGCCCCTCGGGACAGGCCTATGGCTACACCTTC. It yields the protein CASSPSGQAYGYTF.

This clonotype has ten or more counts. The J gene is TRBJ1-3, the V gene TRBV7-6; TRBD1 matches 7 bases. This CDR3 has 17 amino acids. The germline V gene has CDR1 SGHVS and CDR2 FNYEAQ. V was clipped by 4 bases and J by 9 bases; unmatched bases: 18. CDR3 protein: CASSSRAGTEKKSTIYF. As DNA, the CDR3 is TGTGCCAGCAGCTCCAGGGCCGGGACAGAAAAGAAAAGCACCATATATTTT.

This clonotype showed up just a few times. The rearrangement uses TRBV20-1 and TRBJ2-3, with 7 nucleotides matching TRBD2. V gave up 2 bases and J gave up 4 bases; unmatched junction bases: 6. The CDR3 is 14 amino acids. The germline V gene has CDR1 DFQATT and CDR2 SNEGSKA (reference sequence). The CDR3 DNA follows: TGCAGTGCTAGAAGCACACGGGGGGCAGATACGCAGTATTTT. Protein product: CSARSTRGADTQYF.

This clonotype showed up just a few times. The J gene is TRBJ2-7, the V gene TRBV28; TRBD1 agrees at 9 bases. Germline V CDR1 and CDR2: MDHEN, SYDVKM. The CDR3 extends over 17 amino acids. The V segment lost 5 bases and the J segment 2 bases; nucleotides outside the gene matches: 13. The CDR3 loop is CASSPRGQGTGTYEQYF. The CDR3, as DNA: TGTGCCAGCAGTCCCCGGGGCCAAGGGACAGGGACCTACGAGCAGTACTTC.

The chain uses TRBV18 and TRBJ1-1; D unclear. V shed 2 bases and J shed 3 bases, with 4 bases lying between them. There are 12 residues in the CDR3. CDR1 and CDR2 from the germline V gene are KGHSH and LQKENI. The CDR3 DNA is TGTGCCAGCTCACCAGAGGACACTGAAGCTTTCTTT. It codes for CASSPEDTEAFF.

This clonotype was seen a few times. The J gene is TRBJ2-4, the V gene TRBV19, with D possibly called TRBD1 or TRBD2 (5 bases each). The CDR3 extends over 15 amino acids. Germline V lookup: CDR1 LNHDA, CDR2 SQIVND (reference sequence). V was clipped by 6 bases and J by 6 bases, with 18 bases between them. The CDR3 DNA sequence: TGTGCCAGTAGCCTGGGACGTGGACCGGGAAACATTCAGTACTTC. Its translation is CASSLGRGPGNIQYF. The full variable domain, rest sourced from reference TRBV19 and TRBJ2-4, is DGGITQSPKYLFRKEGQNVTLSCEQNLNHDAMYWYRQDPGQGLRLIYYSQIVNDFQKGDIAEGYSVSREKKESFPLTVTSAQKNPTAFYLCASSLGRGPGNIQYFGAGTRLSVL.

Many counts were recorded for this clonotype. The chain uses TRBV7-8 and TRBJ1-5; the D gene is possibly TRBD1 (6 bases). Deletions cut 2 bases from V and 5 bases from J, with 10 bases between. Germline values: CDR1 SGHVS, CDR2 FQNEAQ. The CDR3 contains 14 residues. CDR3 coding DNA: TGTGCCAGCAGCTTAAGGAGGGGGTATCAGCCCCAGCATTTT. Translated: CASSLRRGYQPQHF.

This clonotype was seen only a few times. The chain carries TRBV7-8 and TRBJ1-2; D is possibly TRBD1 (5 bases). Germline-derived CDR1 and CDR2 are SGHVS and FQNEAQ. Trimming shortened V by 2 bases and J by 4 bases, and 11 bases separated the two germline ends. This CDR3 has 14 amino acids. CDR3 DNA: TGTGCCAGCAGCTTAAGAACAGGCCTCTATGGCTACACCTTC. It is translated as CASSLRTGLYGYTF.